The 9 T cell receptor beta chains listed next were all sequenced from one sample in a study of blood T cell repertoires in COVID-19. Clones were read by immunoSEQ multiplex PCR, and TCRdb kept only the in-frame ones, dropping some. The table records over 100,000 clones, 91% of them present only once. Specimen: peripheral blood. The receptors shown here come from a man aged 18 to 30 with acute or convalescent COVID-19.

The chain uses TRBV3-1 (or the pseudogene TRBV3-2) and TRBJ1-5; D is undetermined. The CDR3 length is 13 residues. Trimming took 3 bases from V and 4 from J, leaving 7 bases between them. CDR1 and CDR2 (germline): LGHDT, YNNKEL (reference sequence). CDR3 sequence reads: CASSQSRNQPQHF. The CDR3 DNA sequence: TGTGCCAGCAGCCAGTCCCGTAATCAGCCCCAGCATTTT.

This clone has ten or more counts. This rearrangement joins TRBV5-1 to TRBJ2-7, with 7 bases that match TRBD2. The CDR3 is 15 amino acids. The V gene's germline CDR1 is SGHRS and CDR2 YFSETQ. J gave up 5 bases and V 4 bases, and 12 bases lay outside the gene matches. The CDR3 DNA follows: TGCGCCAGCAGCCCATTGGCGGGGGTGAGAAACGAGCAGTACTTC. Translating it yields CASSPLAGVRNEQYF.

This clone showed up just a few times. The chain employs TRBV19 and TRBJ1-2; no reliable D call. The V and J ends lost 8 bases and 4 bases respectively, with 14 bases between them. This CDR3 comprises 13 residues. Germline CDR1 and CDR2: LNHDA and SQIVND (reference sequence). The CDR3 is CASGQVSPYGYTF. The CDR3 bases are TGTGCCAGTGGTCAGGTCTCCCCCTATGGCTACACCTTC.

This clone has just one count. The chain couples TRBV9 to TRBJ1-2; 7 nucleotides match TRBD1. The CDR3 consists of 17 residues. Germline CDR1 SGDLS, CDR2 YYNGEE. Trimming removed 0 bases from V and 3 bases from J; junction bases left unmatched: 11. The CDR3 DNA reads TGTGCCAGCAGCGTAGCTACCAGGGGGGACAAGGACTATGGCTACACCTTC. It encodes CASSVATRGDKDYGYTF.

The rearrangement uses TRBV19 and TRBJ2-1; D is perhaps TRBD2 (6 bases). The germline V and J ends were trimmed by 6 bases and 9 bases, with 12 bases remaining between them. The CDR3 runs 12 residues. The germline gives CDR1 LNHDA, CDR2 SQIVND (reference sequence). The CDR3: CASRGREGEQFF. CDR3 nucleotides: TGTGCCAGTAGAGGGCGGGAAGGTGAGCAGTTCTTC.

The gene calls are TRBV6-5 and TRBJ1-6; perhaps TRBD1 as D (5 bases). With 4 bases removed from V and 10 bases from J, the gap between germline ends came to 14 bases. The CDR3 sequence is 14 residues long. The V gene's germline CDR1 is MNHEY and CDR2 SVGAGI. The chain's CDR3 is CASSSRGGLSPLHF. For the CDR3, the DNA is TGTGCCAGCAGTTCCCGCGGGGGGTTATCACCCCTCCACTTT.

The CDR3 nucleotides read TGCGCCAGCAGCTTGGTGGGACAGGAAAACACCGGGGAGCTGTTTTTT. Translated, it gives CASSLVGQENTGELFF. The V gene is TRBV5-1, the J gene TRBJ2-2, with 8 bases matching TRBD1. Trimming removed 0 bases from V and 2 bases from J; junction bases left unmatched: 3. CDR1 and CDR2 from the germline V gene are SGHRS and YFSETQ. This CDR3 is 16 amino acids long.

With respect to this clone: Germline and junction disagree at one end, which may indicate a read error. This sequence joins TRBV19 and TRBJ1-1, with D uncertain. The CDR3 is made up of 14 amino acids. Germline V gene data show CDR1 as LNHDA and CDR2 as SQIVND (reference sequence). The CDR3 spells CASSLEAMNTEAFF. CDR3 DNA: TGTGCCAGTAGTTTAGAGGCCATGAACACTGAAGCTTTCTTT.

The V and J genes are TRBV29-1 and TRBJ1-2; 8 positions match TRBD1. Unmatched junction bases numbered 4, after V lost 4 bases and J lost 3 bases. The CDR3 is 13 amino acids. CDR1 and CDR2 from the germline V gene are SQVTM and ANQGSEA. The CDR3 reads CSVVETGDYGYTF. CDR3 nucleotides: TGCAGCGTTGTGGAGACAGGGGACTATGGCTACACCTTC.